This is a list of T cell receptor beta chains from one sample in a study of cytomegalovirus exposure and HLA in healthy donors. Only in-frame clones appear in the TCRdb table, and some are missing; sequencing was by immunoSEQ multiplex PCR. The profile shows 100,000 to 120,000 clones, over 60% of them singletons. The specimen sequenced was PBMCs. All receptors derive from a woman aged 30 to 39 in good health and CMV-seronegative. The CDR3 runs from the conserved cysteine through the conserved F or W. Fields, in order: CDR3 protein, D gene, clone size, J gene, V gene. D genes are given only for firm matches. Clone size is given for some rows only: seen once, a few or many times, or a class if the clone is expanded.

CAREKLRPSLNVPQHF | NA | NA | TRBJ1-5 | TRBV12-5
CASSVDTGGNTIYF | NA | NA | TRBJ1-3 | TRBV9
CASSPGQGDGELFF | TRBD1 | NA | TRBJ2-2 | TRBV7-7
CASTATGVGLFF | TRBD1 | NA | TRBJ1-4 | TRBV19
CASSDGTGVYNEQFF | TRBD1 | NA | TRBJ2-1 | TRBV2
CASSPGRVQPQHF | NA | NA | TRBJ1-5 | TRBV13
CASSGGRGWGETQYF | NA | once | TRBJ2-5 | TRBV7-2
CASSLGGNTEAFF | NA | NA | TRBJ1-1 | TRBV6-5
CASSLQGIYEQYF | NA | once | TRBJ2-7 | TRBV7-2
CAVAAGLADTQYF | NA | NA | TRBJ2-3 | TRBV25-1
CASSLSSRTYEQYF | NA | NA | TRBJ2-7 | TRBV7-8
CASSVVSGGGDGYTF | TRBD1 | NA | TRBJ1-2 | TRBV9
CASTMGGGGGEQFF | NA | NA | TRBJ2-1 | TRBV5-1
CASSLAGQGSTEAFF | TRBD1 | few | TRBJ1-1 | TRBV11-1
CASTREGGQETQYF | NA | NA | TRBJ2-5 | TRBV19
CASSAGQGEAFF | TRBD1 | NA | TRBJ1-1 | TRBV9
CASSPPRIPGEQYF | NA | NA | TRBJ2-7 | TRBV21-1
CASSYGRLSGQYNEQFF | NA | NA | TRBJ2-1 | TRBV7-2
CASSLRWDRGPTYEQYF | TRBD1 | NA | TRBJ2-7 | TRBV7-2
CASSYRRGPTDTQYF | NA | NA | TRBJ2-3 | TRBV6-5
CASSLALLAGGQNNEQFF | TRBD2 | NA | TRBJ2-1 | TRBV5-4
CASSSASTGNYGYTF | NA | NA | TRBJ1-2 | TRBV28
CASSVRQGTNTEAFF | TRBD1 | NA | TRBJ1-1 | TRBV2
CASSPLGVSGMGHTGELFF | TRBD2 | NA | TRBJ2-2 | TRBV27
CASSRTSGSGETQYF | TRBD2 | NA | TRBJ2-5 | TRBV6-5
CASSLPDRVNSPLHF | NA | NA | TRBJ1-6 | TRBV10-2
CASSLGQAPTVLHF | NA | NA | TRBJ1-6 | TRBV27
CASGPGGGGELFF | TRBD2 | NA | TRBJ2-2 | TRBV19
CASRLEPQGTGEQFF | TRBD1 | NA | TRBJ2-1 | TRBV4-2
CAGLAGYEQYF | NA | NA | NA | TRBV2
CASTSRTGLNQPQHF | TRBD1 | few | TRBJ1-5 | TRBV28
CASSYSKRGLFTEAFF | TRBD1 | NA | TRBJ1-1 | TRBV6-5
CASSFRDTSYNEQFF | NA | few | TRBJ2-1 | TRBV19
CASSQERGGTGPDTQYF | NA | few | TRBJ2-3 | TRBV4-3
CASSGVSNEQFF | NA | NA | TRBJ2-1 | TRBV7-2
CATQGQGSVGYEQYF | NA | once | TRBJ2-7 | TRBV10-3
CASSVWGQSSNQPQHF | TRBD1 | NA | TRBJ1-5 | TRBV7-8